The 11 T cell receptor beta chains below come from one sample, sequenced in a study of T cell repertoires in cytomegalovirus infection (dated by TCRdb to the late 2010s). For sequencing, an Illumina HiSeq 1500 was employed. TCRdb reworked the public reads: Q25 trimming with fastp, MiXCR clone assembly, productive beta chains retained. Rows merge per CDR3 protein into single entries with the most common DNA and genes. Within this sample are 150,000 to 200,000 distinct CDR3 sequences, with 25% to 30% of them counted one time only. The ten largest make up about 31% of the sample. Sequencing input: PBMCs. The receptors come from a human donor in good health (CMV status not recorded). Some clones in this sample may be carry-over from other donors' samples.

V gene TRBV29-1 combines with J gene TRBJ2-7, with 9 bases matching TRBD1. The CDR3 has 13 residues. The junction had 5 bases not matched to a gene; V was cut back by 6 bases and J by 2 bases. The germline V gene encodes CDR1 SQVTM and CDR2 ANQGSEA. CDR3 sequence reads: CSVPGTGPYEQYF. DNA for the CDR3: TGCAGCGTACCCGGGACAGGGCCCTACGAGCAGTACTTC.

The genes are TRBV12-3 or TRBV12-4 and TRBJ1-2; 7 bases are a match to TRBD1. V dropped 8 bases and J dropped 3; count of bases not matched to a gene: 6. This CDR3 comprises 13 residues. The CDR3 loop is CASANRGHYGYTF. The CDR3 DNA is TGTGCCAGCGCCAACAGGGGTCACTATGGCTACACCTTC.

V usage is TRBV7-2 and J usage is TRBJ1-6; D possibly corresponds to TRBD1 (6 bases). The CDR3 is 15 residues long. V was shortened by 3 bases and J by 7 bases, with 13 bases between the two germline ends. The germline V gene encodes CDR1 SGHTA and CDR2 FQGNSA. CDR3 DNA: TGTGCCAGCAGCTTTCCACAGGGCGCCAATTCACCCCTCCACTTT. Protein product: CASSFPQGANSPLHF.

This clonotype was seen ten or more times. The V and J genes are TRBV20-1 and TRBJ2-1; tentative D call: TRBD2 (6 bases). V was shortened by 0 bases and J by 4 bases, with 13 bases between the two germline ends. The CDR3 loop spans 15 amino acids. Germline CDR1 reads DFQATT; CDR2 reads SNEGSKA (reference sequence). The CDR3 reads CSARDRRGEYNEQFF. CDR3 in DNA: TGCAGTGCTAGAGATCGGCGGGGTGAATACAATGAGCAGTTCTTC.

The genes are TRBV12-3 or TRBV12-4 and TRBJ2-3, with D unclear. The CDR3 spans 16 residues. V gave up 1 base and J gave up 4 bases, with 15 bases separating them. The CDR3 sequence: CASSLGWGGVSDTQYF. DNA for the CDR3: TGTGCCAGCAGTTTAGGCTGGGGTGGAGTGTCAGATACGCAGTATTTT.

This clonotype showed up many times. This rearrangement joins TRBV7-2 to TRBJ2-7; TRBD2 might be the D (6 bases). The CDR3 is 14 amino acids. V was clipped by 5 bases and J by 5 bases, with 16 bases between them. In germline, CDR1 is SGHTA, CDR2 FQGNSA. The DNA of the CDR3 is TGTGCCAGCAGCCTCCCAGGCGGGGATGACGAGCAGTACTTC. It codes for CASSLPGGDDEQYF.

The chain recombines TRBV9 with TRBJ2-2, with no clear D. The germline CDR1 and CDR2 sequences are SGDLS and YYNGEE. Between the trimmed V and J ends, which lost 0 bases and 0 bases, there was a span of 12 bases. CDR3 length equals 17 residues. The CDR3 nucleotides read TGTGCCAGCAGCGTAGAGGTGTCCAGCGCGAACACCGGGGAGCTGTTTTTT. Translating gives CASSVEVSSANTGELFF.

The chain employs TRBV6-5 and TRBJ2-3; 8 bases align to TRBD1. Germline CDR1 reads MNHEY; CDR2 reads SVGAGI. V trimming: 5 bases; J trimming: 4 bases; junction bases outside the gene matches: 14. This CDR3 comprises 17 residues. The CDR3 DNA reads TGTGCCAGCAGTCCCCGACAGGGGTCAAGAAGGGCAGATACGCAGTATTTT. Translating it yields CASSPRQGSRRADTQYF.

This chain connects TRBV29-1 to TRBJ1-1; D is unresolved. Germline lookup yields CDR1 SQVTM and CDR2 ANQGSEA. The CDR3 totals 10 residues. The germline V and J ends were trimmed by 1 base and 5 bases, with 2 bases remaining between them. The CDR3 here is CSVEVTEAFF. DNA of the CDR3: TGCAGCGTTGAAGTAACTGAAGCTTTCTTT.

This clonotype was counted only a few times. This chain connects TRBV19 to TRBJ1-5, with D possibly matching TRBD1 (5 bases). This CDR3 is built from 16 residues. V lost 3 bases, J lost 4 bases, and 16 bases lay in between. The germline V gene encodes CDR1 LNHDA and CDR2 SQIVND (reference sequence). Here the CDR3 reads CASSIRARAWNQPQHF. The CDR3, as DNA: TGTGCCAGTAGTATTCGAGCCAGGGCGTGGAATCAGCCCCAGCATTTT.

This clonotype was detected a few times. The CDR3 sequence: CASSFGLAGSSYNEQFF. In DNA, the CDR3 is TGTGCCAGCAGTTTCGGACTAGCGGGGAGCTCCTACAATGAGCAGTTCTTC. V is TRBV7-8 and J is TRBJ2-1; TRBD2 matches 12 bases. This CDR3 has 17 amino acids. The trim removed 6 bases at V and 0 bases at J, leaving 6 bases unmatched. The germline CDR1 and CDR2 sequences are SGHVS and FQNEAQ.